The present T cell receptor beta chain was sequenced within a study of control samples from healthy donors and cancer patients. Between the trimmed V and J ends, which lost 5 bases and 0 bases, there was a span of 10 bases. The V gene's germline CDR1 is MNHEY and CDR2 SVGAGI. This CDR3 is 14 amino acids long. The method was immunoSEQ multiplex PCR; TCRdb's version includes in-frame clones alone and lacks a portion of them. The table has roughly 220,000 clones, 85% to 95% seen once. The gene calls are TRBV6-5 and TRBJ1-2, with unresolved D. Sequenced sample: blood. The TCR sequence derives from a man between 45 and 60 years old in good health. CDR3 in DNA: TGTGCCAGCAGTCTCAGGCGTTCTAACTATGGCTACACCTTC. It codes for CASSLRRSNYGYTF.